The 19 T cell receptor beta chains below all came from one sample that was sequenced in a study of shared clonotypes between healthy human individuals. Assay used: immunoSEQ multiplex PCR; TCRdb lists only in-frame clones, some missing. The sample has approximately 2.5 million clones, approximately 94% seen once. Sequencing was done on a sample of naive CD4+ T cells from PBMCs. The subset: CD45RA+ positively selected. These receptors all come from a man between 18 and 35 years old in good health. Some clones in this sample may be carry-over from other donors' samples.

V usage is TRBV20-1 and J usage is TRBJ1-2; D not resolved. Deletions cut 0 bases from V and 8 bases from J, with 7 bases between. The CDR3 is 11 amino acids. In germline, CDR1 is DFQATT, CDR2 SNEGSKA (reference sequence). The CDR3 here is CSAREPYGYTF. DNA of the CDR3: TGCAGTGCTAGAGAACCTTACGGCTACACCTTC.

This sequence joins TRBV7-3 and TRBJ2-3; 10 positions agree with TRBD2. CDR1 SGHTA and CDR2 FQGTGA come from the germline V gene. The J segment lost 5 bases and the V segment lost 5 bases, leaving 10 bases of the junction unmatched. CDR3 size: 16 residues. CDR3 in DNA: TGTGCCAGCAGCATTCGAGCGGGAGGGCCCGGAGATACGCAGTATTTT. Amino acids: CASSIRAGGPGDTQYF.

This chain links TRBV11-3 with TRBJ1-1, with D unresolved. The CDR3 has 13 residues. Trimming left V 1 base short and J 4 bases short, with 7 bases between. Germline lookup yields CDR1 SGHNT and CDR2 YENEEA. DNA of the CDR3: TGTGCCAGCAGCTTAGGGCAGAGCACTGAAGCTTTCTTT. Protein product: CASSLGQSTEAFF.

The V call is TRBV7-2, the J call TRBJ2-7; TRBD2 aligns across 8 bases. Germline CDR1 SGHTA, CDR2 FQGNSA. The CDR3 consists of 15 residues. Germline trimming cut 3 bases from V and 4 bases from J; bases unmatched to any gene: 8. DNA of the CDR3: TGTGCCAGCAGCTTGGTAATTAGCGGGACTTACGAGCAGTACTTC. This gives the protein CASSLVISGTYEQYF.

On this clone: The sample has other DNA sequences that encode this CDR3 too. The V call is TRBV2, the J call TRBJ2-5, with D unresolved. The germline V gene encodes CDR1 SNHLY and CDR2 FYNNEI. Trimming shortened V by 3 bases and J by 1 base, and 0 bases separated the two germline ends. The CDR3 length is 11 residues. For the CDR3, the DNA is TGTGCCAGCAGTGACCAAGAGACCCAGTACTTC. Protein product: CASSDQETQYF.

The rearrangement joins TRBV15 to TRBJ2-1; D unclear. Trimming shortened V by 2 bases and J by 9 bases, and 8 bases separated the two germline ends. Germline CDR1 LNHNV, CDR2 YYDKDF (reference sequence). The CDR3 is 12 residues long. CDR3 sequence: CATSRTGGEQFF. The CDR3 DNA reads TGTGCCACCAGCAGAACCGGCGGTGAGCAGTTCTTC.

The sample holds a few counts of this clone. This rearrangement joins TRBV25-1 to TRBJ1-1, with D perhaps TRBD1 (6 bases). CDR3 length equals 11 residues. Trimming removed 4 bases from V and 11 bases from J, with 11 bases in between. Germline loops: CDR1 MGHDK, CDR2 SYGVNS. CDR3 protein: CASSVGGAAFF. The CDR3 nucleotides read TGTGCCAGCAGTGTTGGGGGGGCGGCTTTCTTT. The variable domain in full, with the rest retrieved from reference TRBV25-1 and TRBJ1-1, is EADIYQTPRYLVIGTGKKITLECSQTMGHDKMYWYQQDPGMELHLIHYSYGVNSTEKGDLSSESTVSRIRTEHFPLTLESARPSHTSQYLCASSVGGAAFFGQGTRLTVV.

This CDR3 is CAWSVAVTVLMGNEQFF. For the CDR3, the DNA is TGTGCCTGGAGTGTAGCAGTTACTGTTCTGATGGGAAATGAGCAGTTCTTC. This sequence joins TRBV30 and TRBJ2-1, with no clear D. The V end was cut by 0 bases, the J end by 7 bases, with 22 bases between. CDR3 size: 17 residues. Germline CDR1 is GTSNPN and CDR2 is SVGIG (reference sequence).

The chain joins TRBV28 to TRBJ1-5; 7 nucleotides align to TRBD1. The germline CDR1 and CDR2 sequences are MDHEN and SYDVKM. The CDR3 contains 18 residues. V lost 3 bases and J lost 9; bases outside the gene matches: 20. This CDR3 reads CASSFPPVGGPWYWPQHF. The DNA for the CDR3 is TGTGCCAGCAGTTTCCCCCCTGTAGGGGGCCCGTGGTATTGGCCCCAGCATTTT.

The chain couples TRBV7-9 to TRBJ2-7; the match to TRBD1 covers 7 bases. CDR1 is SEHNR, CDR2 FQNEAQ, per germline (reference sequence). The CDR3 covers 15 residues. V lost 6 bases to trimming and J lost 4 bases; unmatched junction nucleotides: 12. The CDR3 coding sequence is TGTGCCAGCAGTTTTAAGAGGACAGGACCTTACGAGCAGTACTTC. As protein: CASSFKRTGPYEQYF.

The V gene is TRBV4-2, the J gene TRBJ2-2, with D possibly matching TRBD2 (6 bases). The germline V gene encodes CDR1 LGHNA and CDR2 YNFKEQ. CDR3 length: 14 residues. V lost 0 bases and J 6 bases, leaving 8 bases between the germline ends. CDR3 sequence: CASSQDSGAGELFF. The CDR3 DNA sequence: TGTGCCAGCAGCCAAGACTCGGGGGCCGGGGAGCTGTTTTTT.

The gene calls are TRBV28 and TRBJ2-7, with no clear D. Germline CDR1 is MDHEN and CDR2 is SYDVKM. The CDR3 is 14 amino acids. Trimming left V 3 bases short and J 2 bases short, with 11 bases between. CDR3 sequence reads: CASSFVGQAYEQYF. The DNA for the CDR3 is TGTGCCAGCAGTTTTGTGGGCCAAGCCTACGAGCAGTACTTC.

The CDR3 DNA reads as TGTGCCAGCAGCTTGGGTACTAGCGGGCGCTCCTACAATGAGCAGTTCTTC. Residues: CASSLGTSGRSYNEQFF. The V call is TRBV11-3, the J call TRBJ2-1; 9 nucleotides line up with TRBD2. V lost 3 bases, J lost 0 bases, and 6 bases stayed unmatched. CDR1 and CDR2 from the germline V gene are SGHNT and YENEEA. The CDR3 extends over 17 amino acids.

DNA of the CDR3: TGTGCCAGTAACGCTTTGGATGGGATCAGCAATCAGCCCCAGCATTTT. Its protein product is CASNALDGISNQPQHF. The chain joins TRBV19 to TRBJ1-5; D is undetermined. Germline CDR1 and CDR2: LNHDA and SQIVND (reference sequence). V lost 7 bases, J lost 1 base, and 17 bases lay in between. The CDR3 spans 16 residues.

The CDR3 region has the DNA TGTGCCCATAGGGCAAACAATCAGCCCCAGCATTTT. Translated, it gives CAHRANNQPQHF. The rearrangement uses TRBV28 and TRBJ1-5; D remains ambiguous. This CDR3 comprises 12 residues. Trimming took off 11 bases at V and 3 bases at J, with 11 bases between the two ends. From germline, CDR1 is MDHEN and CDR2 SYDVKM.

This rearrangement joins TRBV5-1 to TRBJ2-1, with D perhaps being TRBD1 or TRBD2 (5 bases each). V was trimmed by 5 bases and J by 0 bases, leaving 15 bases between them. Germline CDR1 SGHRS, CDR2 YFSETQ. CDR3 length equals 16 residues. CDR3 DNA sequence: TGCGCCAGCAGAGGTACGAGGGGTAGCTCCTACAATGAGCAGTTCTTC. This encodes CASRGTRGSSYNEQFF.

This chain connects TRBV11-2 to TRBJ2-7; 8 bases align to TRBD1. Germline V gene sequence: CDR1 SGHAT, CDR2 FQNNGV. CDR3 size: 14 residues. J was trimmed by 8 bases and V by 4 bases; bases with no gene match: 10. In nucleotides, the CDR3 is TGTGCCAGCAGCTCCTGGACAGGGAGTGCCAAGCAGTACTTC. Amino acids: CASSSWTGSAKQYF.

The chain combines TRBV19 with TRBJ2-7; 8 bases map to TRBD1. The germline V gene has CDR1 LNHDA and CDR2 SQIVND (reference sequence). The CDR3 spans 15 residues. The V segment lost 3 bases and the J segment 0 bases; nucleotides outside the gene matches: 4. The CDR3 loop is CASSMAGQVSYEQYF. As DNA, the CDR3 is TGTGCCAGTAGTATGGCGGGACAGGTCTCCTACGAGCAGTACTTC.

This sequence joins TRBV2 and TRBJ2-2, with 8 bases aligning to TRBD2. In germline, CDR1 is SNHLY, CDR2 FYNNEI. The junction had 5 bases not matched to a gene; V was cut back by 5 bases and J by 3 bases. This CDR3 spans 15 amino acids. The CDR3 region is CASSRAGGDTGELFF. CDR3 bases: TGTGCCAGCAGTCGGGCGGGAGGAGACACCGGGGAGCTGTTTTTT. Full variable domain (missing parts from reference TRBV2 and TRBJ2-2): EPEVTQTPSHQVTQMGQEVILRCVPISNHLYFYWYRQILGQKVEFLVSFYNNEISEKSEIFDDQFSVERPDGSNFTLKIRSTKLEDSAMYFCASSRAGGDTGELFFGEGSRLTVL.